This T cell receptor beta chain is from a study of shared clonotypes between healthy human individuals. Study at large: Researchers drew samples from two women and a few men aged 18 to 49. CD4 naive and CD4 memory each took three plates per donor, while CD8 naive took two and CD8 memory one.

Using immunoSEQ multiplex PCR, the repertoire was profiled, and TCRdb retains in-frame clones only, with some absent. The data show under 1,100,000 clones, 75% to 85% seen once. The V end lost 8 bases, the J end lost 7 bases, and 15 bases lay between the germline ends. The CDR3 consists of 13 residues. Germline loops: CDR1 SNHLY, CDR2 FYNNEI. This clone is a singleton in its sample. Sequenced: memory CD4+ T cells from PBMCs. As to subset: CD45RA-negative fraction. The genes are TRBV2 and TRBJ2-1; D unresolved. This clonotype was sampled from a man aged 18-30 years in good health. Some clones in this sample may be carry-over from other donors' samples. The chain's CDR3 is CASSGSGQNEQFF. CDR3 coding DNA: TGTGCCAGCTCAGGCTCGGGCCAAAATGAGCAGTTCTTC.